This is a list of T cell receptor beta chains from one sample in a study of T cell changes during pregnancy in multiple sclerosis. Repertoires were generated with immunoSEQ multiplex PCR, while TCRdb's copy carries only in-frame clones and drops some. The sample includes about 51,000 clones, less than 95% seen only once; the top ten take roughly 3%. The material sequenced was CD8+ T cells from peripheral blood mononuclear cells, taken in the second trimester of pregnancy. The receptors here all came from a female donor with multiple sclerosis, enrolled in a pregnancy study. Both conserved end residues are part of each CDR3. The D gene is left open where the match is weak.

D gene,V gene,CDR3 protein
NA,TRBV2,CASSESHQSPLHF
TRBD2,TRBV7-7,CASSPTAGGLPDTQYF
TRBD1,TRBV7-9,CASSLAGQGADTQYF
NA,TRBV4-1,CASSQGRGTEAFF
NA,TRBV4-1,CASSQDRNSGNTIYF
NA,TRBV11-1,CASSDRAGGSYEQYF
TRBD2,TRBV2,CASSGLAGSYNEQFF
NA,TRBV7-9,CASSLGQNTEAFF
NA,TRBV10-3,CAISESSPGANGYTF
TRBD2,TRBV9,CASSAGTSVGSGELFF
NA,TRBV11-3,CASSLGSGDLPYEQYF
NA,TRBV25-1,CASSEARGRMNTEAFF
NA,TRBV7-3,CASSLLTGELFF
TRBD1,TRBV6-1,CASSDRTGGVDEQFF
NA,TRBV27,CASSSGYSSYEQYF
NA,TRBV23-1,CASSLGDTEAFF
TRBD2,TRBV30,CAWRRGLEETQYF
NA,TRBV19,CASSNPWSTEAFF
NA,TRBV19,CASIGSGVRGYTF
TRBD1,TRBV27,CASRTGIDTQYF
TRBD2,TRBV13,CASSLVRGGGIYEQYF
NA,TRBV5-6,CASSPPPMVSSYNEQFF
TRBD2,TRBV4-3,CASSPPGGDEQFF
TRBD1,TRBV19,CASNEDRGVRTEAFF
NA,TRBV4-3,CASSHSLRDTQYF
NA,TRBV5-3,CARSLACQETQYF
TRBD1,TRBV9,CASSVTGQGNEQFF
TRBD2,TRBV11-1,CASSLLAGSSYNEQFF
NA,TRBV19,CASSMWGVKEKLFF
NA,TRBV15,CATRLGMTNEKLFF
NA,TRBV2,CATYDRLTEAFF
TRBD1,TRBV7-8,CASSLEPGTGMNTEAFF
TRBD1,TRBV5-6,CASSHGQVYEQYF
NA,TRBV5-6,CASSLTGTIQYF
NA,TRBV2,CASRTGITDTQYF
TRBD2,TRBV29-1,CSVLGVAGTYEQYF
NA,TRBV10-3,CAISPGGGDTEAFF
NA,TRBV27,CASSLRGTSTDTQYF
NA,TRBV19,CASSTLGGDRLYEQYF